This TCR beta chain was documented in a study of cytomegalovirus exposure and HLA in healthy donors. Study background: Across around 400 genotyped donors, around 82% landed in the Caucasian-associated ancestry cluster. Study-wide results and caveats: A few V segments could not be told apart, such as TRBV6-2 and TRBV6-3, and were left out. A later analysis reportedly found fewer N-insertions in an Asian-associated ancestry cluster than the roughly 700-donor mean. An analysis that was carried out later associated approximately 15,000 TCR beta sequences with HLA alleles at 0.05 false discovery rate.

Primers: 60 Vbeta forward and 13 Jbeta reverse. Only in-frame clones appear in the TCRdb table, and some are missing; sequencing was by immunoSEQ multiplex PCR. The sample shows about 160,000 clones, 79% of them seen only once. This CDR3 spans 14 amino acids. The germline gives CDR1 ENHRY, CDR2 SYGVKD. Losses at the gene ends were 0 bases for V and 10 bases for J; bases not matched to a gene: 5. Details on this clone: Its antigen is not known.

This clonotype was obtained from a man aged 45 to 65 in good health and CMV-seropositive. What was sequenced was PBMCs. The chain recombines TRBV10-3 with TRBJ1-2, with 10 bases aligning to TRBD1. This CDR3 reads CAISESRDRGDYTF. For the CDR3, the DNA is TGTGCCATCAGTGAGTCGAGGGACAGGGGTGACTACACCTTC.